The rows below give T cell receptor beta chains drawn from one sample of a study of cytomegalovirus exposure and HLA in healthy donors. Repertoires were generated with immunoSEQ multiplex PCR, while TCRdb's copy carries only in-frame clones and drops some. The repertoire holds about 300,000 clones, just over 85% seen once, with roughly 4% in the top ten. What was sequenced was PBMCs. Every receptor here comes from a middle-aged man in good health and CMV-seropositive. Each CDR3 is given with its conserved first and last residue. The order of the fields is clone size, J gene, D gene, V gene, CDR3 protein, CDR3 DNA. D genes are given only for firm matches. Size is omitted from some rows. Given values are once, few, many or a class for expanded clones.

clone size: NA
J gene: TRBJ2-1
D gene: NA
V gene: TRBV5-1
CDR3 protein: CASSLDGGSVNEQFF
CDR3 DNA: TGCGCCAGCAGCCTCGACGGTGGGAGTGTTAATGAGCAGTTCTTC

clone size: NA
J gene: TRBJ2-1
D gene: NA
V gene: TRBV5-1
CDR3 protein: CASSFIPTSNEQFF
CDR3 DNA: TGCGCCAGCAGCTTCATCCCTACTAGCAATGAGCAGTTCTTC

clone size: NA
J gene: TRBJ2-5
D gene: NA
V gene: TRBV5-8
CDR3 protein: CASSSYSQETQYF
CDR3 DNA: TGTGCCAGCAGCTCCTATTCCCAAGAGACCCAGTACTTC

clone size: NA
J gene: TRBJ2-3
D gene: TRBD2
V gene: TRBV2
CDR3 protein: CASREDPRGTDTQYF
CDR3 DNA: TGTGCCAGCAGAGAAGACCCGCGGGGGACAGATACGCAGTATTTT

clone size: NA
J gene: TRBJ2-1
D gene: NA
V gene: TRBV7-9
CDR3 protein: CASSLGAFRSYNEQFF
CDR3 DNA: TGTGCCAGCAGCTTAGGCGCGTTTCGCTCCTACAATGAGCAGTTCTTC

clone size: NA
J gene: TRBJ2-7
D gene: TRBD2
V gene: TRBV18
CDR3 protein: CASSPGTSRGEQYF
CDR3 DNA: TGTGCCAGCTCACCAGGGACTAGTAGAGGCGAGCAGTACTTC

clone size: NA
J gene: TRBJ1-2
D gene: TRBD1
V gene: TRBV9
CDR3 protein: CASSLWTGGGPMDGYTF
CDR3 DNA: TGTGCCAGCAGCCTCTGGACAGGGGGCGGCCCAATGGATGGCTACACCTTC

clone size: NA
J gene: TRBJ2-7
D gene: TRBD1
V gene: TRBV5-4
CDR3 protein: CASSPGQGRDEQYF
CDR3 DNA: TGTGCCAGCAGCCCAGGACAGGGGCGGGACGAGCAGTACTTC

clone size: NA
J gene: TRBJ2-2
D gene: TRBD1
V gene: TRBV10-3
CDR3 protein: CAISSTGTGRPGELFF
CDR3 DNA: TGTGCCATCAGTTCTACCGGGACAGGGAGGCCCGGGGAGCTGTTTTTT

clone size: once
J gene: TRBJ2-1
D gene: TRBD1
V gene: TRBV27
CDR3 protein: CASSLDLYWDRVNEQFF
CDR3 DNA: TGTGCCAGCAGTTTAGATCTCTACTGGGACAGGGTCAATGAGCAGTTCTTC

clone size: NA
J gene: TRBJ1-2
D gene: NA
V gene: TRBV10-3
CDR3 protein: CAISEFGGPNYGYTF
CDR3 DNA: TGTGCCATCAGTGAGTTCGGAGGACCTAACTATGGCTACACCTTC

clone size: few
J gene: TRBJ1-5
D gene: NA
V gene: TRBV5-4
CDR3 protein: CASSLAGNQPQHF
CDR3 DNA: TGTGCCAGCAGCTTGGCAGGGAATCAGCCCCAGCATTTT

clone size: once
J gene: TRBJ1-2
D gene: TRBD1
V gene: TRBV9
CDR3 protein: CASSVSVQGEEGYTF
CDR3 DNA: TGTGCCAGCAGCGTATCCGTGCAGGGGGAAGAGGGCTACACCTTC

clone size: NA
J gene: TRBJ1-2
D gene: TRBD1
V gene: TRBV18
CDR3 protein: CASSLQRDRDFYGYTF
CDR3 DNA: TGTGCCAGCTCACTCCAAAGGGACAGAGATTTCTATGGCTACACCTTC

clone size: NA
J gene: TRBJ1-2
D gene: TRBD1
V gene: TRBV11-2
CDR3 protein: CASSLRQGARGYTF
CDR3 DNA: TGTGCCAGCAGCTTAAGACAGGGGGCACGTGGCTACACCTTC

clone size: few
J gene: TRBJ1-1
D gene: TRBD1
V gene: TRBV16
CDR3 protein: CASSAEGDRVGAFF
CDR3 DNA: TGTGCCAGCAGCGCCGAGGGGGACAGGGTAGGAGCTTTCTTT

clone size: NA
J gene: TRBJ2-1
D gene: TRBD2
V gene: TRBV7-3
CDR3 protein: CASSSAGGGPYNEQFF
CDR3 DNA: TGTGCCAGCAGCTCAGCCGGGGGGGGGCCTTACAATGAGCAGTTCTTC

clone size: NA
J gene: TRBJ2-7
D gene: NA
V gene: TRBV5-1
CDR3 protein: CASSLRGSRGSLLYEQYF
CDR3 DNA: TGCGCCAGCAGCTTGAGGGGATCCAGGGGTTCCTTACTCTACGAGCAGTACTTC

clone size: NA
J gene: TRBJ2-1
D gene: TRBD2
V gene: TRBV7-3
CDR3 protein: CASSLTGGSRYNEQFF
CDR3 DNA: TGTGCCAGCAGCTTAACGGGCGGGAGCCGCTACAATGAGCAGTTCTTC

clone size: NA
J gene: TRBJ2-3
D gene: NA
V gene: TRBV7-2
CDR3 protein: CASSLAGQGSTDTQYF
CDR3 DNA: TGTGCCAGCAGCTTAGCAGGTCAGGGGAGCACAGATACGCAGTATTTT

clone size: NA
J gene: TRBJ1-1
D gene: NA
V gene: TRBV7-2
CDR3 protein: CASSSQGNMNTEAFF
CDR3 DNA: TGTGCCAGCAGCTCCCAGGGAAACATGAACACTGAAGCTTTCTTT

clone size: NA
J gene: TRBJ2-3
D gene: TRBD2
V gene: TRBV6-4
CDR3 protein: CASSGTSGGGTDTQYF
CDR3 DNA: TGTGCCAGCAGTGGGACTAGCGGGGGAGGCACAGATACGCAGTATTTT

clone size: NA
J gene: TRBJ1-2
D gene: NA
V gene: TRBV28
CDR3 protein: CASSSQWPNYGYTF
CDR3 DNA: TGTGCCAGCAGTTCTCAATGGCCCAACTATGGCTACACCTTC

clone size: NA
J gene: TRBJ2-7
D gene: NA
V gene: TRBV7-2
CDR3 protein: CASSQGRGRGPSYEQYF
CDR3 DNA: TGTGCCAGCAGCCAAGGGAGGGGTCGGGGGCCCTCCTACGAGCAGTACTTC

clone size: once
J gene: TRBJ2-5
D gene: TRBD2
V gene: TRBV29-1
CDR3 protein: CSVEGGGEQYF
CDR3 DNA: TGCAGCGTTGAGGGCGGGGGAGAGCAGTACTTC

clone size: NA
J gene: TRBJ1-6
D gene: TRBD1
V gene: TRBV18
CDR3 protein: CASSPLHGQGSYNSPLHF
CDR3 DNA: TGTGCCAGCTCACCGCTCCATGGACAGGGTTCCTATAATTCACCCCTCCACTTT

clone size: NA
J gene: TRBJ2-1
D gene: TRBD2
V gene: TRBV19
CDR3 protein: CASRPGGLAGVMSYNEQFF
CDR3 DNA: TGTGCCAGTCGCCCCGGCGGGCTAGCGGGAGTCATGTCCTACAATGAGCAGTTCTTC

clone size: once
J gene: TRBJ1-1
D gene: NA
V gene: TRBV27
CDR3 protein: CASSLSGQVNTEAFF
CDR3 DNA: TGTGCCAGCAGTTTATCGGGGCAGGTGAACACTGAAGCTTTCTTT

clone size: once
J gene: TRBJ2-1
D gene: TRBD2
V gene: TRBV2
CDR3 protein: CASRLSGTSGYNEQFF
CDR3 DNA: TGTGCCAGCAGGCTCTCCGGGACTAGCGGATACAATGAGCAGTTCTTC

clone size: NA
J gene: TRBJ2-1
D gene: TRBD2
V gene: TRBV7-6
CDR3 protein: CASSSPGLAGVGNEQFF
CDR3 DNA: TGTGCCAGCAGCTCCCCAGGTCTAGCGGGAGTGGGAAATGAGCAGTTCTTC

clone size: NA
J gene: TRBJ1-2
D gene: NA
V gene: TRBV7-9
CDR3 protein: CASRSRAYGYTF
CDR3 DNA: TGTGCCAGCAGGTCACGAGCCTATGGCTACACCTTC

clone size: NA
J gene: TRBJ2-4
D gene: TRBD2
V gene: TRBV19
CDR3 protein: CASSMLAGAKNIQYF
CDR3 DNA: TGTGCCAGTAGTATGCTAGCGGGAGCCAAAAACATTCAGTACTTC

clone size: NA
J gene: TRBJ1-5
D gene: NA
V gene: TRBV28
CDR3 protein: CASSPRGIGNQPQHF
CDR3 DNA: TGTGCCAGCAGTCCGAGGGGGATAGGCAATCAGCCCCAGCATTTT

clone size: NA
J gene: TRBJ2-7
D gene: TRBD1
V gene: TRBV6-1
CDR3 protein: CASSTGTGGYEQYF
CDR3 DNA: TGTGCCAGCAGTACCGGGACAGGGGGCTACGAGCAGTACTTC

clone size: NA
J gene: TRBJ2-7
D gene: NA
V gene: TRBV15
CDR3 protein: CATSRVQGFAVYEQYF
CDR3 DNA: TGTGCCACCAGCAGGGTCCAGGGGTTTGCAGTCTACGAGCAGTACTTC

clone size: NA
J gene: TRBJ1-1
D gene: TRBD1
V gene: TRBV6-5
CDR3 protein: CASSYRMTGTEAFF
CDR3 DNA: TGTGCCAGCAGTTACCGAATGACAGGGACTGAAGCTTTCTTT

clone size: once
J gene: TRBJ2-1
D gene: NA
V gene: TRBV5-6
CDR3 protein: CASRLGTYNEQFF
CDR3 DNA: TGTGCCAGCAGGTTAGGGACTTACAATGAGCAGTTCTTC

clone size: NA
J gene: TRBJ2-7
D gene: NA
V gene: TRBV5-4
CDR3 protein: CASSSAGQGLYEQYF
CDR3 DNA: TGTGCCAGCAGCTCGGCGGGCCAGGGACTCTACGAGCAGTACTTC

clone size: few
J gene: TRBJ1-1
D gene: NA
V gene: TRBV10-3
CDR3 protein: CAISDYREVNTEAFF
CDR3 DNA: TGTGCCATCAGTGACTACCGGGAGGTGAACACTGAAGCTTTCTTT

clone size: NA
J gene: TRBJ2-7
D gene: NA
V gene: TRBV4-1
CDR3 protein: CASSQGFRYEQYF
CDR3 DNA: TGCGCCAGCAGCCAAGGTTTCCGCTACGAGCAGTACTTC

clone size: NA
J gene: TRBJ2-7
D gene: NA
V gene: TRBV27
CDR3 protein: CASSLTGFFSYEQYF
CDR3 DNA: TGTGCCAGCAGTTTAACAGGGTTTTTCTCCTACGAGCAGTACTTC

clone size: NA
J gene: TRBJ2-7
D gene: TRBD2
V gene: TRBV5-1
CDR3 protein: CASSPGLAGFSSYEQYF
CDR3 DNA: TGCGCCAGCAGCCCCGGACTAGCGGGCTTTAGCTCCTACGAGCAGTACTTC

clone size: NA
J gene: TRBJ2-7
D gene: NA
V gene: TRBV29-1
CDR3 protein: CSVDRPGHLYEQYF
CDR3 DNA: TGCAGCGTTGATCGTCCGGGACACCTCTACGAGCAGTACTTC

clone size: NA
J gene: TRBJ2-7
D gene: NA
V gene: TRBV28
CDR3 protein: CASSVQGYEQYF
CDR3 DNA: TGTGCCAGCAGTGTGCAGGGCTACGAGCAGTACTTC

clone size: NA
J gene: TRBJ2-1
D gene: TRBD1
V gene: TRBV18
CDR3 protein: CASSPHPPGQGWNEQFF
CDR3 DNA: TGTGCCAGCTCACCTCATCCTCCGGGACAGGGTTGGAATGAGCAGTTCTTC

clone size: NA
J gene: TRBJ2-3
D gene: TRBD1
V gene: TRBV2
CDR3 protein: CASPGTGQTTSTDTQYF
CDR3 DNA: TGTGCCAGTCCCGGGACAGGGCAAACGACTAGCACAGATACGCAGTATTTT

clone size: NA
J gene: TRBJ2-2
D gene: TRBD1
V gene: TRBV11-3
CDR3 protein: CASSYGQGTGELFF
CDR3 DNA: TGTGCCAGCAGCTACGGACAGGGCACCGGGGAGCTGTTTTTT

clone size: few
J gene: TRBJ2-2
D gene: NA
V gene: TRBV28
CDR3 protein: CASSPAGTGELFF
CDR3 DNA: TGTGCCAGCAGTCCGGCAGGCACCGGGGAGCTGTTTTTT